The 16 T cell receptor beta chains reported below all come from one sample, sequenced in a study of T cell repertoires in ileal Crohn's disease. Assay used: immunoSEQ multiplex PCR; TCRdb lists only in-frame clones, some missing. The sample records about 7,400 clones, 74% being singletons. Time point of the sample: neoterminal ileum biopsy at postoperative endoscopy, about 6 months after surgery. The material sequenced was ileal tissue. Every receptor here comes from an adult with Crohn's disease.

This chain connects TRBV18 to TRBJ2-1; TRBD2 aligns across 13 bases. V lost 3 bases and J lost 9; bases outside the gene matches: 8. The germline V gene has CDR1 KGHSH and CDR2 LQKENI. The CDR3 contains 16 residues. As DNA, the CDR3 is TGTGCCAGCTCACCGATCGGACTAGCGGGGGTCCGTGAGCAGTTCTTC. It is translated as CASSPIGLAGVREQFF.

The J gene is TRBJ1-2, the V gene TRBV6-5; D may be TRBD1 (5 bases). The CDR3 loop spans 13 amino acids. The germline CDR1 and CDR2 sequences are MNHEY and SVGAGI. V was cut by 3 bases and J by 4 bases, with 9 bases left in between. The CDR3 region has the DNA TGTGCCAGCAGTTATAGGGGTGGCTATGGCTACACCTTC. This encodes CASSYRGGYGYTF.

The chain has TRBV5-4 and TRBJ2-3, with 15 nucleotides matching TRBD2. CDR1 is SGHNT and CDR2 is YYREEE in the germline V gene (reference sequence). V was pared by 4 bases and J by 6 bases, with 6 bases of the junction left unmatched. CDR3 size: 16 residues. CDR3 bases: TGTGCCAGCAGCCTCAGGACTAGCGGGGGGGTCGATACGCAGTATTTT. Its translation: CASSLRTSGGVDTQYF.

The CDR3 loop is CASSLQGNQPQHF. In DNA, the CDR3 is TGTGCCAGCAGCCTACAGGGGAATCAGCCCCAGCATTTT. This chain uses TRBV27 with TRBJ1-5; TRBD1 agrees at 7 bases. This CDR3 comprises 13 residues. The junction had 3 bases not matched to a gene; V was cut back by 6 bases and J by 4 bases. Germline V gene data show CDR1 as MNHEY and CDR2 as SMNVEV (reference sequence).

The rearrangement links TRBV28 to TRBJ1-1, with D maybe TRBD1 (5 bases). The CDR3 runs to 16 residues. CDR1 and CDR2 (germline): MDHEN, SYDVKM. Trimming removed 3 bases at V and 1 base at J, with 15 bases between. This CDR3 is CASSLWGRDANTEAFF. In nucleotides, the CDR3 is TGTGCCAGCAGTTTGTGGGGCAGAGATGCGAACACTGAAGCTTTCTTT.

The CDR3 region has the DNA TGTGCCAGCAGCCCCCCGCGGGGGGACAATGAGCAGTTCTTC. This translates into CASSPPRGDNEQFF. The J gene is TRBJ2-1, the V gene TRBV4-2; 8 nucleotides align to TRBD2. The CDR3 runs 14 residues. The germline V gene has CDR1 LGHNA and CDR2 YNFKEQ. V lost 4 bases to trimming and J lost 5 bases; unmatched junction nucleotides: 4.

V gene TRBV5-6 combines with J gene TRBJ2-7, with D uncertain. The V gene's germline CDR1 is SGHDT and CDR2 YYEEEE. This CDR3 is 16 amino acids long. The ends were cut back, 4 bases at V and 3 bases at J, with 20 bases in the middle. The CDR3 nucleotides are TGTGCCAGCAGCCGATCCTCTGAGCTCGTGAGCTACGAGCAGTACTTC. This encodes CASSRSSELVSYEQYF.

The genes are TRBV5-1 and TRBJ2-1, with TRBD2 matching over 11 bases. The CDR3 extends over 14 amino acids. Germline V gene data show CDR1 as SGHRS and CDR2 as YFSETQ. J was trimmed by 5 bases and V by 4 bases; bases with no gene match: 2. This CDR3 reads CASSPGLADNEQFF. CDR3 nucleotide sequence: TGCGCCAGCAGCCCGGGACTAGCGGACAATGAGCAGTTCTTC.

This chain joins TRBV28 and TRBJ1-4; 7 nucleotides match TRBD1. CDR1 is MDHEN, CDR2 SYDVKM, per germline. The CDR3 extends over 13 amino acids. Trimming at V came to 7 bases and at J to 8 bases, leaving 7 bases not matched to a gene. CDR3 DNA sequence: TGTGCCAGCATGAAGGGGGCGCGCGAAAAACTGTTTTTT. Protein: CASMKGAREKLFF.

This clone was observed a handful of times. The chain joins TRBV30 to TRBJ2-5; 7 bases match TRBD1. Germline V gene lookup returns CDR1 GTSNPN and CDR2 SVGIG (reference sequence). V lost 3 bases to trimming and J lost 2 bases; unmatched junction nucleotides: 6. This CDR3 has 14 residues. CDR3 protein: CAWSNTRGQETQYF. The CDR3 coding sequence is TGTGCCTGGAGCAATACCAGGGGGCAAGAGACCCAGTACTTC.

The gene calls are TRBV27 and TRBJ1-1; D is possibly TRBD1 (5 bases). Germline V CDR1 and CDR2: MNHEY, SMNVEV (reference sequence). V was cut by 3 bases and J by 0 bases, with 14 bases left in between. The CDR3 contains 16 residues. The CDR3 DNA sequence: TGTGCCAGCAGTTTCATGGGGGGAGTCATGAACACTGAAGCTTTCTTT. Protein product: CASSFMGGVMNTEAFF.

The J gene is TRBJ2-7, the V gene TRBV11-2; D is perhaps TRBD1 (5 bases). The CDR3 is 14 residues long. V was shortened by 3 bases and J by 7 bases, with 16 bases between the two germline ends. Germline V gives CDR1 SGHAT, CDR2 FQNNGV. For the CDR3, the DNA is TGTGCCAGCAGCTTGCCAGGGATTGGGTGGGAGCAGTACTTC. It encodes CASSLPGIGWEQYF. Drawing the rest from reference TRBV11-2 and TRBJ2-7, the complete variable domain is EAGVAQSPRYKIIEKRQSVAFWCNPISGHATLYWYQQILGQGPKLLIQFQNNGVVDDSQLPKDRFSAERLKGVDSTLKIQPAKLEDSAVYLCASSLPGIGWEQYFGPGTRLTVT.

The gene calls are TRBV29-1 and TRBJ2-1; 10 nucleotides agree with TRBD2. The germline gives CDR1 SQVTM, CDR2 ANQGSEA. The CDR3 sequence is 12 residues long. Trimming removed 3 bases from V and 9 bases from J; junction bases left unmatched: 2. The CDR3 loop is CSVEGLASEQFF. The CDR3 DNA sequence: TGCAGCGTTGAGGGACTAGCGTCTGAGCAGTTCTTC.

The chain has TRBV7-2 and TRBJ1-5; D is unclear. Germline CDR1 and CDR2: SGHTA and FQGNSA. The ends were cut back, 5 bases at V and 0 bases at J, with 14 bases in the middle. CDR3 length: 16 amino acids. The CDR3 nucleotides are TGTGCCAGCAGCCCCTTGGGTGACTATAGCAATCAGCCCCAGCATTTT. This sequence encodes CASSPLGDYSNQPQHF.

The rearrangement uses TRBV18 and TRBJ2-7; D is unresolved. V lost 2 bases and J lost 0, with 8 bases in between. Germline V gene data show CDR1 as KGHSH and CDR2 as LQKENI. The CDR3 contains 14 residues. The CDR3 here is CASSPIPSSYEQYF. Here the CDR3 DNA reads TGTGCCAGCTCACCAATCCCGAGCTCCTACGAGCAGTACTTC. Full variable domain (missing parts from reference TRBV18 and TRBJ2-7): NAGVMQNPRHLVRRRGQEARLRCSPMKGHSHVYWYRQLPEEGLKFMVYLQKENIIDESGMPKERFSAEFPKEGPSILRIQQVVRGDSAAYFCASSPIPSSYEQYFGPGTRLTVT.

As for this clone: Other DNA variants within this sample encode the same CDR3. The V and J genes are TRBV5-6 and TRBJ1-2; D remains unclear. Germline CDR1 SGHDT, CDR2 YYEEEE. V lost 1 base and J lost 0, with 16 bases in between. The CDR3 covers 17 residues. The CDR3 loop reads CASSLLSRGRSNYGYTF. The CDR3 DNA sequence: TGTGCCAGCAGCTTGCTTAGTCGGGGTCGTTCTAACTATGGCTACACCTTC.